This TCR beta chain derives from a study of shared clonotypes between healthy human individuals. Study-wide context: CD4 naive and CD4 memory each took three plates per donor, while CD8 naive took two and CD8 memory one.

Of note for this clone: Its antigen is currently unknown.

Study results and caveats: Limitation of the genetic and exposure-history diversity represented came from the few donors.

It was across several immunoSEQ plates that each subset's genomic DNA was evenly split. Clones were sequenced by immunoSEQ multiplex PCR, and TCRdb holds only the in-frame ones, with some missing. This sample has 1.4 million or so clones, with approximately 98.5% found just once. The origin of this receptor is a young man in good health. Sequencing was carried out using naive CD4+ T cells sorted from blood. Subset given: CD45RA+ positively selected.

The CDR3 nucleotides are TGTGCCAGAACAACGACGGGCACAGATACGCAGTATTTT. Protein sequence: CARTTTGTDTQYF. The chain uses TRBV2 and TRBJ2-3; D is undetermined. CDR3 length: 13 residues. CDR1 is SNHLY and CDR2 is FYNNEI in the germline V gene. Deletions cut 9 bases from V and 1 base from J, with 11 bases between.